The clone carrying this T cell receptor beta chain was seen a few times. These data come from a study of T-cell reconstitution after alpha-beta-depleted transplantation in children. CDR3 length: 12 amino acids. V gave up 7 bases and J gave up 5 bases, with 9 bases separating them. CDR1 is ENHRY and CDR2 is SYGVKD in the germline V gene. Unique molecular identifiers were incorporated during preparation of the TCRbeta library. MiXCR was run by TCRdb on the PCR reads, yielding one entry per CDR3 protein. The sample has roughly 500,000 distinct CDR3 sequences; 30% to 35% are singletons. The receptor's source is a human donor who donated a stem cell graft to a child with aplastic anemia. The chain carries TRBV10-3 and TRBJ2-1; D gene unclear. The sequencing used PBMCs from the stem cell graft donor, collected from the stem cell graft. CDR3 sequence reads: CAIKAEDNEQFF. The DNA of the CDR3 is TGTGCCATCAAGGCGGAAGACAATGAGCAGTTCTTC.